Given below is one T cell receptor (beta chain) in context. The antigen is not known. This sample is part of a study of somatic mutations in cytotoxic T cells in rheumatoid arthritis. Points from the study as a whole: The top CD8+ clone topped 20% of CD8+ cells in about an eighth of the 65 patients.

Sequencing used immunoSEQ multiplex PCR; TCRdb keeps in-frame clones, though not all of them. The table has about 33,000 clones, approximately 80% seen once. Positive selection using magnetic beads isolated the CD4+ and CD8+ cells (purity was checked by flow cytometry). V was clipped by 7 bases and J by 0 bases, with 17 bases between them. CDR3 length: 16 residues. Germline V gene data show CDR1 as MNHEY and CDR2 as SMNVEV (reference sequence). The chain employs TRBV27 and TRBJ2-3; D is perhaps TRBD1 or TRBD2 (5 bases each). Sequenced material: CD8+ T cells sorted from blood. The TCR comes from a man aged 40-49 years in good health. The CDR3 DNA follows: TGTGCCAGCACGCCCCCCGGGGCGGCTAGCACAGATACGCAGTATTTT. Its protein product is CASTPPGAASTDTQYF.